This T cell receptor (beta chain) originates from a study of molecular identifiers for immune sequencing clone quantification. A single record per CDR3 protein comes from TCRdb applying MiXCR to the PCR reads. The sample contains 490,000 or so distinct CDR3 sequences, around 23% of which appear only once. This sequence originates from a human donor in good health. Some libraries in this study had Jurkat cell RNA spiked in. Sequencing was done on a sample of naive CD8+ T cells from blood, with Jurkat cell RNA spiked in. Subset meaning: FACS-sorted CD8+CD4-CCR7+CD45RA+ naive T cells.

CDR3 protein: CASSISTGAYEQYF. The CDR3 coding sequence is TGCGCCAGCAGCATTTCGACAGGGGCCTACGAGCAGTACTTC. This chain joins TRBV4-3 and TRBJ2-7, with 8 bases fitting TRBD1. The germline gives CDR1 LGHNA, CDR2 YSLEER. The CDR3 covers 14 residues. V trimming: 5 bases; J trimming: 2 bases; junction bases outside the gene matches: 5.